This TCR beta chain was captured by sequencing in a study of cytomegalovirus exposure and HLA in healthy donors. The study, taken as a whole, reports: Cytomegalovirus association was assigned to under 200 TCR beta chains. A few CMV-associated chains were confirmed in vitro to be specific for CMV antigens. As was reported, the classifier diagnosed cytomegalovirus status with high specificity and sensitivity.

The method was immunoSEQ multiplex PCR; TCRdb's version includes in-frame clones alone and lacks a portion of them. This table holds about 220,000 clones, approximately 90% found once. The CDR3 is 16 residues long. CDR1 and CDR2 (germline): SEHNR, FQNEAQ (reference sequence). Trimming at V came to 2 bases and at J to 7 bases, leaving 12 bases not matched to a gene. In its sample, this clone was seen many times. Its antigen is currently unknown. The chain recombines TRBV7-9 with TRBJ1-1; 8 bases line up with TRBD1. The clonotype comes from a woman in her late teens or twenties in good health and CMV-seronegative. What was sequenced was PBMCs. CDR3 coding DNA: TGTGCCAGCAGCTTACCTATCCAGGGGGCGCATAGTGAAGCTTTCTTT. Its protein product is CASSLPIQGAHSEAFF.